This is a list of T cell receptor beta chains from one sample in a study of PD-1 blockade in mismatch repair-deficient tumors. The protocol was immunoSEQ multiplex PCR, while the TCRdb copy is restricted to in-frame clones and leaves out a portion. The table records under 150,000 clones, roughly nine tenths of them present only once. The sequenced sample was peripheral blood, obtained 44 weeks after starting pembrolizumab. The receptors shown here come from an adult with mismatch repair-deficient cancer. The CDR3 runs from the conserved cysteine through the conserved F or W. The order of the fields is V gene, clone size, J gene, D gene, CDR3 DNA, CDR3 protein. The D gene is left open where the match is weak. Not every row has a clone size; where given, it reads once, few, many or a size class.

TRBV7-9,NA,TRBJ2-1,NA,TGTGCCAGCAGCTCCCGGGGACTTTCGCTACACAATGAGCAGTTCTTC,CASSSRGLSLHNEQFF
TRBV4-1,NA,TRBJ2-3,TRBD2,TGCGCCAGCAGCCCCGGGAGGGGCCCAGATACGCAGTATTTT,CASSPGRGPDTQYF
TRBV5-6,NA,TRBJ1-2,TRBD1,TGTGCCAGCAGTTTCGGACAGGGTAACTATGGCTACACCTTC,CASSFGQGNYGYTF
TRBV27,NA,TRBJ1-4,NA,TGTGCCAGCAGTTTAGGTAAGTTTGACGCAACTAATGAAAAACTGTTTTTT,CASSLGKFDATNEKLFF
TRBV5-1,NA,TRBJ2-2,TRBD1,TGCGCCAGCAGCCGAGGACGGACAGGGCACGGGGAGCTGTTTTTT,CASSRGRTGHGELFF
TRBV19,NA,TRBJ2-7,NA,TGTGCCAGTAGTATCCGTGGGAAGGGTTACGAGCAGTACTTC,CASSIRGKGYEQYF
TRBV11-2,NA,TRBJ1-3,NA,TGTGCCAGCAGCTTAGGGGGGGGCTCTGGAAACACCATATATTTT,CASSLGGGSGNTIYF
TRBV6-5,NA,TRBJ2-5,TRBD1,TGTGCCAGCCGGACAGGGGGCCAAGAGACCCAGTACTTC,CASRTGGQETQYF
TRBV5-4,NA,TRBJ2-7,NA,TGTGCCAGCAGTAGTCCCAGTGGGTCCTACGAGCAGTACTTC,CASSSPSGSYEQYF
TRBV19,NA,TRBJ2-3,NA,TGTGCCAGTACCTCGGACCCAAGGGGTCACTGGGGCACAGATACGCAGTATTTT,CASTSDPRGHWGTDTQYF
TRBV7-9,once,TRBJ2-2,TRBD2,TGTGCCAGCAGCTTAGATCGGGCTAGCGGGAGAGCCGGGGAGCTGTTTTTT,CASSLDRASGRAGELFF
TRBV6-5,NA,TRBJ1-1,NA,TGTGCCAGCAGGACGACAGGTGGTAGCACTGAAGCTTTCTTT,CASRTTGGSTEAFF
TRBV27,NA,TRBJ2-5,TRBD2,TGTGCCAGCAGTTGGCGGGAGGGAGAGACCCAGTACTTC,CASSWREGETQYF
TRBV6-5,NA,TRBJ2-7,NA,TGTGCCAGCAGTTACGCGGGATTCTACGAGCAGTACTTC,CASSYAGFYEQYF
TRBV30,NA,TRBJ2-1,TRBD2,TGTGCCTGGAGGGGACTAGCAGCCCGCTCCTACAATGAGCAGTTCTTC,CAWRGLAARSYNEQFF
TRBV27,NA,TRBJ2-7,TRBD1,TGTGCCAGCAGTACATACCGGGACAGGGCGGGGGAGCAGTACTTC,CASSTYRDRAGEQYF